A single sample is the source of the 5 T cell receptor beta chains below, sequenced in a study of T cell responses to AZD1222 COVID-19 vaccine. This table comes from immunoSEQ multiplex PCR, and its TCRdb copy is limited to in-frame clones, with some not included. This table has about 150,000 clones, less than 95% appearing once. This specimen was peripheral blood, taken on day 0 of AZD1222 vaccination. These receptors originate from an adult in good health.

The CDR3 bases are TGCAGCGTTGAAGATGTCGAGTACGAGCAGTACTTC. It codes for CSVEDVEYEQYF. This chain joins TRBV29-1 and TRBJ2-7; D remains unclear. The CDR3 spans 12 residues. Between the trimmed V and J ends, which lost 0 bases and 4 bases, there was a span of 7 bases. Looked up from germline, CDR1 is SQVTM and CDR2 is ANQGSEA.

The J gene is TRBJ1-6, the V gene TRBV29-1; TRBD1 matches at 8 bases. The CDR3 sequence is 13 residues long. In germline, CDR1 is SQVTM, CDR2 ANQGSEA. Unmatched junction bases numbered 4, after V lost 6 bases and J lost 6 bases. CDR3 protein: CSVRTGSNSPLHF. DNA of the CDR3: TGCAGCGTGAGGACAGGGTCTAATTCACCCCTCCACTTT.

On this clone itself: The junction does not match germline at one end; this may be a read error. The J gene is TRBJ1-4, the V gene TRBV12-3 or TRBV12-4, with TRBD1 as a possible D gene (5 bases). The CDR3 is 12 amino acids. The CDR3 region is CASSLAGGSAGF. CDR3 DNA: TGTGCCAGCAGTTTAGCTGGGGGGTCCGCCGGGTTT.

The chain is built from TRBV19 and TRBJ1-4; D uncertain. Deletions cut 6 bases from V and 4 bases from J, with 18 bases between. Germline values: CDR1 LNHDA, CDR2 SQIVND (reference sequence). The CDR3 covers 16 residues. The CDR3: CASSPGPKRSNEKLFF. The CDR3, as DNA: TGTGCCAGTAGCCCCGGCCCCAAGAGAAGTAATGAAAAACTGTTTTTT.

This rearrangement joins TRBV7-8 to TRBJ1-2; D is unclear. Germline V gene data show CDR1 as SGHVS and CDR2 as FQNEAQ. This CDR3 has 15 amino acids. Trimming removed 1 base from V and 4 bases from J, with 13 bases in between. In nucleotides, the CDR3 is TGTGCCAGCAGCTTAGGAGTCGGTAGACTCTATGGCTACACCTTC. Its translation: CASSLGVGRLYGYTF.